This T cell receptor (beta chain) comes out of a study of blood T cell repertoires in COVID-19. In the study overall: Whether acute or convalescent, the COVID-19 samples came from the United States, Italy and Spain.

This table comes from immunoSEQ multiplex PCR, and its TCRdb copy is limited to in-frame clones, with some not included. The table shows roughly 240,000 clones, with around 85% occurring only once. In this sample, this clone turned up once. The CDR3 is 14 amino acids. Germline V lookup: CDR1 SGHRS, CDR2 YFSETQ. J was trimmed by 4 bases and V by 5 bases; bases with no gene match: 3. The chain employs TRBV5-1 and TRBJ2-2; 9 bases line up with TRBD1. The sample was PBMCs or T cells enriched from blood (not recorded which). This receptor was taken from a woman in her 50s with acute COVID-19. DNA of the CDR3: TGCGCCAGCAGACAGGGGGCAGGCACCGGGGAGCTGTTTTTT. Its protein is CASRQGAGTGELFF.